The sample holds one count of the clone carrying this T cell receptor (beta chain). The sample is drawn from a study of OX40 agonist ivuxolimab in advanced cancers. Profiled with immunoSEQ multiplex PCR; TCRdb holds only in-frame clones, not every one. The sample has about 62,000 clones, 85% seen once; the top ten hold under 5%. The V gene's germline CDR1 is SGDLS and CDR2 YYNGEE. The V end lost 4 bases, the J end lost 10 bases, and 15 bases lay between the germline ends. The length of the CDR3 is 13 residues. The genes are TRBV9 and TRBJ2-1; perhaps TRBD1 as D (5 bases). The sequenced sample was CD4+ or CD8+ T cells sorted from blood, obtained in a trial of the OX40 agonist ivuxolimab. The TCR originated in an adult with an advanced solid tumor such as melanoma, head and neck, liver or kidney cancer. CDR3 protein: CASSSQTGVEQFF. The CDR3 DNA reads TGTGCCAGCAGCTCCCAAACAGGAGTAGAGCAGTTCTTC.